This T cell receptor beta chain emerged from a study of blood T cell repertoires in COVID-19. TCRdb's table, derived via immunoSEQ multiplex PCR, lists solely in-frame clones and lacks some. Here the sample spans under 100,000 clones, approximately 75% being singletons. The ends lost 8 bases at V and 2 bases at J; junction bases unmatched: 5. CDR3 length: 13 residues. CDR1 is KGHSH and CDR2 is LQKENI in the germline V gene. This chain connects TRBV18 to TRBJ2-5, with TRBD1 matching over 7 bases. Sample: peripheral blood. This TCR was sampled from a human donor in a cohort sampled during active COVID-19. CDR3 coding DNA: TGTGCCAGCGCTAGGGACAGACAAGAGACCCAGTACTTC. Translating it yields CASARDRQETQYF.